This T cell receptor beta chain was sequenced for a study of siplizumab effects on memory and regulatory T cells. Method: immunoSEQ multiplex PCR; TCRdb's copy keeps in-frame clones and lacks some. Of about 100,000 clones listed, roughly 93% are singletons. Broader study findings: To unstimulated subsets, only a minor fraction of alloreactive clones could be mapped. Only a minority of proliferating CD4+ or CD8+ clones had an assignable naive or memory phenotype, with roughly 80-96% lacking one. There was no confirmation of the suppressive function of proliferating Tregs from siplizumab cultures.

Notes on this clone: Its antigen remains unidentified.

This CDR3 has 15 amino acids. Germline CDR1 reads SEHNR; CDR2 reads FQNEAQ (reference sequence). Trimming cost V 1 base and J 4 bases, with 12 bases left between them. The sequence came from a human donor in good health. The sample taken for sequencing was non-Treg CD4+ T cells sorted from blood. The chain has TRBV7-9 and TRBJ2-3; perhaps TRBD1 as D (5 bases). CDR3 residues: CASSLGRVKSDTQYF. CDR3 DNA sequence: TGTGCCAGCAGCTTAGGCAGGGTAAAATCAGATACGCAGTATTTT.